Sequencing of this T cell receptor (beta chain) was carried out in a study of preoperative IRX-2 immunotherapy in early breast cancer. Assay used: immunoSEQ multiplex PCR; TCRdb lists only in-frame clones, some missing. The sample shows 34,000 or so clones, roughly four fifths of them seen only once. Treatment in this sample: preoperative locoregional IRX-2 cytokine immunotherapy. Preoperative locoregional IRX-2 cytokine immunotherapy was tested in the phase Ib source study. The germline V gene encodes CDR1 LNHDA and CDR2 SQIVND (reference sequence). Trimming shortened V by 3 bases and J by 4 bases, and 14 bases separated the two germline ends. This CDR3 spans 15 amino acids.

V and J are TRBV19 and TRBJ2-3; perhaps TRBD2 as D (6 bases). This sequence originates from a human donor with breast cancer. The sequenced sample was lymph node tissue, obtained from a patient treated with IRX-2 immunotherapy. CDR3 protein: CASSIGSGRADTQYF. The DNA of the CDR3 is TGTGCCAGTAGTATCGGTAGCGGCCGAGCAGATACGCAGTATTTT.